Listed here is a single T cell receptor (beta chain). Measured with immunoSEQ multiplex PCR; TCRdb has only the in-frame clones, and not every one. The repertoire holds under 300,000 clones, roughly 80% seen once, with approximately 9.4% in the top ten. Germline assignment: CDR1 SNHLY and CDR2 FYNNEI. Trimming took off 6 bases at V and 0 bases at J, with 18 bases between the two ends. The CDR3 is 16 residues long. These data originate in a study of blood T cell repertoires in COVID-19. The TCR originated in a woman older than 75 with acute or convalescent COVID-19. This chain uses TRBV2 with TRBJ2-7; D unresolved. Sequencing was done on a sample of peripheral blood. The DNA of the CDR3 is TGTGCCAGCAGCCCTACCCCCTACCTAAGCTCCTACGAGCAGTACTTC. This gives the protein CASSPTPYLSSYEQYF.